This T cell receptor (beta chain) derives from a study of T cell changes during pregnancy in multiple sclerosis. Generated by immunoSEQ multiplex PCR, the TCRdb table keeps only in-frame clones and is missing some. Among almost 65,000 clones, approximately 90% were seen once, and the ten largest hold 2.3%. Trimming took 0 bases from V and 4 from J; bases not matched to a gene: 5. The CDR3 runs 16 residues. Germline values: CDR1 SGHTA, CDR2 FQGNSA. The V and J genes are TRBV7-2 and TRBJ2-1; TRBD2 agrees at 8 bases. The material sequenced was peripheral blood, taken in the first trimester of pregnancy. This clonotype was sampled from a female donor with multiple sclerosis, enrolled in a pregnancy study. This CDR3 is CASSLAPGGGYNEQFF. Here the CDR3 DNA reads TGTGCCAGCAGCTTAGCGCCCGGGGGGGGTTACAATGAGCAGTTCTTC.